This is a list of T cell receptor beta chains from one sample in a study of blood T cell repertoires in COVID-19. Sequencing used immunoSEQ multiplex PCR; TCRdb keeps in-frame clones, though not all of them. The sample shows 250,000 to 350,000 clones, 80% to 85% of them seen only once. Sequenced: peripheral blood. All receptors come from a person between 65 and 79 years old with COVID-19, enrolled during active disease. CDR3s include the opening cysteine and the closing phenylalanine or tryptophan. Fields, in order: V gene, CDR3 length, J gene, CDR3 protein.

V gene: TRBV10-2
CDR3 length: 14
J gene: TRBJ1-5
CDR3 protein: CASSESSLRQPQHF

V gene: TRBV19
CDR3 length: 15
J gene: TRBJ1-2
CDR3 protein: CASSPASGVDYGYTF

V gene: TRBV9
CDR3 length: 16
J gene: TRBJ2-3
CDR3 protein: CASSVLGGGAVDTQYF

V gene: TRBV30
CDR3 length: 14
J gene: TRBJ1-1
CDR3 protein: CAWRGPGQGAEAFF

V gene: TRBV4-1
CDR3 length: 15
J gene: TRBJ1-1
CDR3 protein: CASSQVAQGSTEAFF

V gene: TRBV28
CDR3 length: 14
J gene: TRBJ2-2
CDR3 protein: CASSSLGETGELFF

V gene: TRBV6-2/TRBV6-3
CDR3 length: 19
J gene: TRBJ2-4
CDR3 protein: CASSRTSGSGGVAKNIQYF

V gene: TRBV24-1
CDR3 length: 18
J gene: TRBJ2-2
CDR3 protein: CATSDSALGQGGTGELFF

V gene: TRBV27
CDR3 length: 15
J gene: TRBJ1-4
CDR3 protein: CASSAYGSTNEKLFF

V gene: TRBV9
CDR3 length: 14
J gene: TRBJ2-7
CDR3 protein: CASSIGTGRYEQYF

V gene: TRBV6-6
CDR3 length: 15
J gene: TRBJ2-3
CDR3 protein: CAGTLSQLRTDTQYF

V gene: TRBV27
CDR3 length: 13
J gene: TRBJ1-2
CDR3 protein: CASSPDRSYGYTF

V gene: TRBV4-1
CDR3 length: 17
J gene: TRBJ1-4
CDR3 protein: CASSQGGFRGSNEKLFF

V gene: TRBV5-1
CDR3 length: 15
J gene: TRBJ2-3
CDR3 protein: CASSLAGARGDTQYF

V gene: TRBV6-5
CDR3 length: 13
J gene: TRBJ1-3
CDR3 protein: CASAGVAGNTIYF

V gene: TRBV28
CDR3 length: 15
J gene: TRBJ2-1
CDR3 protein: CASSLGTRGYNEQFF

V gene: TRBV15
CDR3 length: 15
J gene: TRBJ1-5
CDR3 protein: CATSRDFAGNQPQHF

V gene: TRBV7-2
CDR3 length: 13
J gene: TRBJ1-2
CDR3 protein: CASSFGLLYGYTF

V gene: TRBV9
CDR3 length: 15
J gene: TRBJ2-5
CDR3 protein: CASSLGPGEQETQYF

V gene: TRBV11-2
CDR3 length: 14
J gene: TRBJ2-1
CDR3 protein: CASTLIRGHHEQFF

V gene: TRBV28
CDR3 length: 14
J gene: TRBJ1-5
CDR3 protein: CASSLGQFNQPQHF

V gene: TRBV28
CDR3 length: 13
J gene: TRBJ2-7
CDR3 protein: CASSFQRGVEQYF

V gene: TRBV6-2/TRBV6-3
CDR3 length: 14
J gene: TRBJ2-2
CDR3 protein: CASSPRGQAGELFF

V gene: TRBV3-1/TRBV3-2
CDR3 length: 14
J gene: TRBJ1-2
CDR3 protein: CASSQGNRGRGYTF

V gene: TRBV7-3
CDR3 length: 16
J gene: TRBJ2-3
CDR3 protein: CASSLLAGAGTDTQYF

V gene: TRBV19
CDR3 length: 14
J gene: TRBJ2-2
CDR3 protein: CAGRDRVNTGELFF

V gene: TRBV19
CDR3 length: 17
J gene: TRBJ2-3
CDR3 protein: CASSITGQGSGTDTQYF

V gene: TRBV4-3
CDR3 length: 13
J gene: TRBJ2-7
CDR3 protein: CASSQESEYEQYF

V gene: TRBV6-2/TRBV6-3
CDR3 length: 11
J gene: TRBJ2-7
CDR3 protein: CASSYTYEQYF

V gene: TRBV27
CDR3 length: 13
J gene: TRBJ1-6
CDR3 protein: CASSLLLNSPLHF

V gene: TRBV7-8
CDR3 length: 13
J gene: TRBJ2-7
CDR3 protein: CASSPTGVWGQYF

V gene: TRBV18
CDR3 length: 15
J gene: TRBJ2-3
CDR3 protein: CASSPGQTSTDTQYF

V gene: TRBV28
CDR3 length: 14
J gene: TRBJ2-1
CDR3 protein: CASSLWDRVNEQFF

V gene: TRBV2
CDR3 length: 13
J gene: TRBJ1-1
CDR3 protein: CASSIQGTTEAFF

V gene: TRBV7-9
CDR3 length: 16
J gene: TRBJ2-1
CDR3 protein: CASITPSGSSYNEQFF

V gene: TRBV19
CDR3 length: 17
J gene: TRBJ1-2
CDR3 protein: CASSSSRDRKANYGYTF

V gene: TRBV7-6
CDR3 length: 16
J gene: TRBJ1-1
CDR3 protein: CASSLRTGAVGAEAFF

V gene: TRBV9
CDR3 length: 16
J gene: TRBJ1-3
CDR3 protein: CASSALGLDSGNTIYF

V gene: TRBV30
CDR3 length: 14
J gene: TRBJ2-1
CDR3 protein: CAWAGTSRYNEQFF

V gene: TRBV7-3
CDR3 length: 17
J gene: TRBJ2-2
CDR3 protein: CASSLRIAGANTGELFF

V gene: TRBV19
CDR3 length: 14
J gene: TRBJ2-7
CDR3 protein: CASSMAPGLAQQYF

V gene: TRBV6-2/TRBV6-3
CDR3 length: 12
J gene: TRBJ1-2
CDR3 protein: CASSEENYGYTF

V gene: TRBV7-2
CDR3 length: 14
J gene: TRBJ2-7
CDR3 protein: CASSPDTGAGEQYF

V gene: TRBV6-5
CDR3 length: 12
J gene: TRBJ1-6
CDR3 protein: CASRGLYSPLHF

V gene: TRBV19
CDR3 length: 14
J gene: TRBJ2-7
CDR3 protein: CASSDHRGPYEQYF

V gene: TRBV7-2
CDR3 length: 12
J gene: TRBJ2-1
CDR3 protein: CASSLASGEQFF

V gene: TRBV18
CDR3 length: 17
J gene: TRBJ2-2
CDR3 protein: CASSPLAGGTNTGELFF

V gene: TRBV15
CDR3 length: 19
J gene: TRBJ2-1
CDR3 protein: CATSPHLTGLAGVRNEQFF

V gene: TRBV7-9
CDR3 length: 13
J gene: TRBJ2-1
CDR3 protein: CASSLARDNEQFF

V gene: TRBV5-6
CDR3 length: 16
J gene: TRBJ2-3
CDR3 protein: CASSAYSSGSGDTQYF

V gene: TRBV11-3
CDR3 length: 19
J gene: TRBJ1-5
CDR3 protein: CASSWSRDRVGGGNQPQHF

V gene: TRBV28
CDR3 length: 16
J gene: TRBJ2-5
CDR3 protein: CASSTSRDRLGETQYF

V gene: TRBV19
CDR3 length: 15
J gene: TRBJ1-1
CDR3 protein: CASSTSGPPNTEAFF

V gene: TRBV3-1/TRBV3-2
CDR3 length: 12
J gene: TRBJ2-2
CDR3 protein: CASSPYTGELFF

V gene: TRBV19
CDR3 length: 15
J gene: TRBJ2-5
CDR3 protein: CASGRAGQAKETQYF

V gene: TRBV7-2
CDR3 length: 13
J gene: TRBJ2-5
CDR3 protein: CASSLAGVKTQYF

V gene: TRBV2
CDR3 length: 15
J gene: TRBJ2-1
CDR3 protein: CASSGVGGLYNEQFF

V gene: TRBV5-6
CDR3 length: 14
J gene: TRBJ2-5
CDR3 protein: CASSRIAGQETQYF

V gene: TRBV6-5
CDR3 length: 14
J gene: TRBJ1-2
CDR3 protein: CASSPQGVGVGYTF